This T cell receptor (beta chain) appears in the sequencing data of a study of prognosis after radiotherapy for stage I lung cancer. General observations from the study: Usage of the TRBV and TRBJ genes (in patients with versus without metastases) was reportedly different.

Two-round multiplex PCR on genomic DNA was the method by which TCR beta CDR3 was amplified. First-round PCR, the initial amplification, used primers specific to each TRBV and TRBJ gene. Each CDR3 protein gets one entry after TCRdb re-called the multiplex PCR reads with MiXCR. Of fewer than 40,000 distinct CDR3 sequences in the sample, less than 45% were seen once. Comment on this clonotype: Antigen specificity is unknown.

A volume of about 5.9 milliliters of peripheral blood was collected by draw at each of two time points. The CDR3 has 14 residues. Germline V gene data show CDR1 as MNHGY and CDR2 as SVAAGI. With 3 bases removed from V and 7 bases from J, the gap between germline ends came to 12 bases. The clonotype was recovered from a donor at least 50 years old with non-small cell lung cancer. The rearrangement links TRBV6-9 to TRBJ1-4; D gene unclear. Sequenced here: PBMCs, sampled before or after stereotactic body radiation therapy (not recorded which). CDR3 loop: CASSYGQASEKLFF. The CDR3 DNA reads TGTGCCAGCAGTTACGGGCAGGCAAGTGAAAAACTGTTTTTT.